Following are 14 T cell receptor beta chains from one sample sequenced in a study of blood T cell repertoires in COVID-19. Produced via immunoSEQ multiplex PCR; TCRdb's table is partial and in-frame only. The table shows a few hundred thousand clones, with roughly 77% occurring only once. The sample was peripheral blood. These receptors all come from a human donor with acute or convalescent COVID-19. The donor label of this sample is uncertain.

The rearrangement uses TRBV4-2 and TRBJ1-2, with TRBD1 as a possible D gene (6 bases). Germline V gives CDR1 LGHNA, CDR2 YNFKEQ. The CDR3 runs to 14 residues. The V and J ends lost 0 bases and 4 bases respectively, with 9 bases between them. This CDR3 is CASSQDRGSYGYTF. The DNA of the CDR3 is TGTGCCAGCAGCCAAGACAGGGGCAGCTATGGCTACACCTTC.

The CDR3 here is CASSLTGTLREQYF. The CDR3 nucleotides are TGTGCCAGCAGCCTGACAGGGACCCTGAGGGAGCAGTACTTC. V and J are TRBV5-8 and TRBJ2-7, with 7 bases lining up with TRBD1. The CDR3 loop spans 14 amino acids. V shed 4 bases, J shed 7 bases, and the junction held 11 bases outside the gene matches. Germline V gives CDR1 SGHTS, CDR2 YDEGEE.

The chain is built from TRBV2 and TRBJ1-5; D uncertain. In germline, CDR1 is SNHLY, CDR2 FYNNEI. This CDR3 has 16 residues. Trimming left V 6 bases short and J 2 bases short, with 17 bases between. The CDR3 reads CASSSGISGGNQPQHF. DNA for the CDR3: TGTGCCAGCAGCTCTGGGATCAGCGGAGGCAATCAGCCCCAGCATTTT.

The J gene is TRBJ1-1, the V gene TRBV20-1, with D perhaps matching TRBD1 (5 bases). From germline, CDR1 is DFQATT and CDR2 SNEGSKA (reference sequence). The CDR3 spans 11 residues. The V end lost 5 bases, the J end lost 6 bases, and 10 bases lay between the germline ends. The CDR3 DNA is TGCAGTGCTCACAGGATCTCTGAAGCTTTCTTT. Translation gives CSAHRISEAFF.

This rearrangement joins TRBV2 to TRBJ1-6; D may be TRBD1 (5 bases). The CDR3 is 17 amino acids. The V gene's germline CDR1 is SNHLY and CDR2 FYNNEI. The V end was cut by 9 bases, the J end by 0 bases, with 18 bases between. DNA for the CDR3: TGTGCCAGTACCAGGGAAGGGGCGAGCTCCTATAATTCACCCCTCCACTTT. This translates into CASTREGASSYNSPLHF.

The chain recombines TRBV6-5 with TRBJ1-1; possible D gene TRBD1, 5 bases. Germline assignment: CDR1 MNHEY and CDR2 SVGAGI. The CDR3 is 14 amino acids. Trimming stripped 2 bases from V and 2 bases from J, with 9 bases between. CDR3 amino acids: CASSYRGINTEAFF. In DNA form, the CDR3 reads TGTGCCAGCAGTTACAGGGGCATTAACACTGAAGCTTTCTTT.

The rearrangement links TRBV2 to TRBJ2-5; D perhaps matches TRBD1 (6 bases). This CDR3 spans 10 amino acids. Germline V lookup: CDR1 SNHLY, CDR2 FYNNEI. The CDR3 DNA follows: TGTGCTCAGGGGTCGGAGACCCAGTACTTC. Translated: CAQGSETQYF.

The chain couples TRBV20-1 to TRBJ2-4; 7 bases fit TRBD2. The CDR3 contains 16 residues. The germline gives CDR1 DFQATT, CDR2 SNEGSKA (reference sequence). V trimming: 3 bases; J trimming: 0 bases; junction bases outside the gene matches: 8. CDR3 coding DNA: TGCAGTGCTAGTGTTGCTGGCGGGAGAGCCAAAAACATTCAGTACTTC. This encodes CSASVAGGRAKNIQYF.

The chain recombines TRBV7-9 with TRBJ1-3, with no clear D. The germline V gene encodes CDR1 SEHNR and CDR2 FQNEAQ (reference sequence). V gave up 3 bases and J gave up 8 bases, with 8 bases separating them. The CDR3 is 12 amino acids. CDR3 protein: CASSFTLDTIYF. The CDR3 region has the DNA TGTGCCAGCAGCTTCACTTTGGACACCATATATTTT.

The gene calls are TRBV18 and TRBJ2-5; the D is unclear. V lost 0 bases and J 0 bases, leaving 17 bases between the germline ends. Germline V CDR1 and CDR2: KGHSH, LQKENI. This CDR3 spans 18 amino acids. This CDR3 reads CASSPPVSAETYQETQYF. In DNA form, the CDR3 reads TGTGCCAGCTCACCACCGGTATCGGCGGAGACGTACCAAGAGACCCAGTACTTC.

The chain combines TRBV7-6 with TRBJ2-7, with 7 nucleotides matching TRBD1. The CDR3 has 13 residues. Trimming removed 3 bases from V and 6 bases from J; junction bases left unmatched: 5. Germline CDR1 SGHVS, CDR2 FNYEAQ. CDR3 nucleotide sequence: TGTGCCAGCAGCTTTGAGACAGGGCGCGAGCAGTACTTC. This encodes CASSFETGREQYF. Supplemented by reference TRBV7-6 and TRBJ2-7, the full variable domain reads GAGVSQSPRYKVTKRGQDVALRCDPISGHVSLYWYRQALGQGPEFLTYFNYEAQQDKSGLPNDRFSAERPEGSISTLTIQRTEQRDSAMYRCASSFETGREQYFGPGTRLTVT.

The V and J genes are TRBV29-1 and TRBJ1-1; perhaps TRBD1 as D (6 bases). V shed 3 bases and J shed 8 bases, with 19 bases lying between them. Germline V gene sequence: CDR1 SQVTM, CDR2 ANQGSEA. The CDR3 runs to 14 residues. The CDR3 sequence: CSVDPGQLTLEAFF. CDR3 DNA: TGCAGCGTTGACCCTGGACAGCTTACACTAGAAGCTTTCTTT.

This sequence joins TRBV2 and TRBJ2-3; 9 bases line up with TRBD1. The junction had 5 bases not matched to a gene; V was cut back by 5 bases and J by 5 bases. In germline, CDR1 is SNHLY, CDR2 FYNNEI. This CDR3 region has 14 residues. The CDR3 here is CASSRTGGLDTQYF. CDR3 DNA: TGTGCCAGCAGTCGCACAGGGGGCCTAGATACGCAGTATTTT.

The rearrangement joins TRBV7-9 to TRBJ2-1, with 7 bases aligning to TRBD2. This CDR3 is 14 amino acids long. J lost 9 bases, V lost 4 bases, and 9 bases had no gene match. Germline V gives CDR1 SEHNR, CDR2 FQNEAQ (reference sequence). CDR3 nucleotides: TGTGCCAGCAGCTCCCCATCTAGCGGAGGTGAGCAGTTCTTC. Its protein product is CASSSPSSGGEQFF.